One T cell receptor (beta chain) is described in this entry. Its antigen is still unknown. The protocol was immunoSEQ multiplex PCR, while the TCRdb copy is restricted to in-frame clones and leaves out a portion. Of 100,000 to 150,000 clones detected, approximately 85% appear once; the ten largest clones hold 7.9%. The record originates from a study of T cell responses to AZD1222 COVID-19 vaccine. Study-wide points: White British donors predominated, females outnumbered males, and clonal diversity was possibly underestimated. Increased Spike-specific TCR breadth and depth were observed after two AZD1222 doses. Close to half of all spike-specific TCRs reportedly target regions of the variants that are unmutated. Repertoire sampling was restricted to post-peak T cell response timepoints.

The receptor was isolated from an adult who received the MenACWY meningococcal vaccine as a control. Material: peripheral blood, obtained 28 days after the second dose of the MenACWY control vaccine.

The CDR3 sequence: CASSFKGSYQETQYF. CDR3 DNA: TGTGCCAGCAGTTTTAAAGGATCTTACCAAGAGACCCAGTACTTC. The rearrangement uses TRBV28 and TRBJ2-5, with D unclear. Trimming took off 3 bases at V and 0 bases at J, with 11 bases between the two ends. The CDR3 length is 15 residues. Germline CDR1 and CDR2: MDHEN and SYDVKM. Complete variable domain (other parts from reference TRBV28 and TRBJ2-5): DVKVTQSSRYLVKRTGEKVFLECVQDMDHENMFWYRQDPGLGLRLIYFSYDVKMKEKGDIPEGYSVSREKKERFSLILESASTNQTSMYLCASSFKGSYQETQYFGPGTRLLVL.